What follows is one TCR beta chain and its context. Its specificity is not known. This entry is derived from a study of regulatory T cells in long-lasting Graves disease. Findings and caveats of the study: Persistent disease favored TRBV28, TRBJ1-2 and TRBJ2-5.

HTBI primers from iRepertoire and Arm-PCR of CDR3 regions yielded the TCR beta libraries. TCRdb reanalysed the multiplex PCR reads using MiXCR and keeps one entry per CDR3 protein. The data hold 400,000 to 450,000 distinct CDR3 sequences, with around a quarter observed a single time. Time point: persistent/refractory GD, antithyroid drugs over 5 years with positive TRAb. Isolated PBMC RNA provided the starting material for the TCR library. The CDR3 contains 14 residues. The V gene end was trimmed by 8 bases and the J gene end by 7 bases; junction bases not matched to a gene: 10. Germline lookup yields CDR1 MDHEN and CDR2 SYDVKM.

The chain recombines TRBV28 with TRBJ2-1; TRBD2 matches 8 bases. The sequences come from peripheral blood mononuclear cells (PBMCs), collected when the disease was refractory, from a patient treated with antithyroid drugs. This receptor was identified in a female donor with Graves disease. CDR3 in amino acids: CASSGGPGWNEQFF. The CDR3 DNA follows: TGTGCCAGCTCGGGGGGGCCGGGGTGGAATGAGCAGTTCTTC.